These T cell receptor beta chains were read from a single sample in a study of blood T cell repertoires in COVID-19. Profiled with immunoSEQ multiplex PCR; TCRdb holds only in-frame clones, not every one. The table lists around 150,000 clones, around 75% of them singletons. Sequencing was performed on peripheral blood. The receptors here all came from a woman over 75 with acute or convalescent COVID-19. CDR3s include the opening cysteine and the closing phenylalanine or tryptophan. The order of the fields is D gene, J gene, clone size, V gene, CDR3 DNA, CDR3 protein. A D gene is named only where the DNA matches it firmly. Clone size is given for some rows only: seen once, a few or many times, or a class if the clone is expanded.

D: TRBD2; J: TRBJ2-1; size: NA; V: TRBV10-1; DNA: TGCGCCAGCAGTCCGACTAGCGGGGGGTCCTCGTCCTACAATGAGCAGTTCTTC; CDR3: CASSPTSGGSSSYNEQFF
D: TRBD1; J: TRBJ2-7; size: NA; V: TRBV7-2; DNA: TGTGCCAGCAGCTTAGGGACAGGGCACTACGAGCAGTACTTC; CDR3: CASSLGTGHYEQYF
D: NA; J: TRBJ2-2; size: NA; V: TRBV19; DNA: TGTGCCAGTAGTATACAGGGGTCGGGCGGGGAGCTGTTTTTT; CDR3: CASSIQGSGGELFF
D: TRBD1; J: TRBJ2-7; size: NA; V: TRBV3-1/TRBV3-2; DNA: TGTGCCAGCAGCCAGACCCCAAGGACAGGCACCTACGAGCAGTACTTC; CDR3: CASSQTPRTGTYEQYF
D: TRBD1; J: TRBJ1-1; size: NA; V: TRBV2; DNA: TGTGCCAGCAGTGAAAGGACAGGGGTGCCTCGGGCTTTCTTT; CDR3: CASSERTGVPRAFF
D: NA; J: TRBJ2-3; size: NA; V: TRBV18; DNA: TGTGCCAGCTCACCAGAGGCGGGAACAGATACGCAGTATTTT; CDR3: CASSPEAGTDTQYF
D: TRBD2; J: TRBJ2-1; size: NA; V: TRBV18; DNA: TGTGCCAGCTCAGTAAGCGGGGGGGCCATTAATGAGCAGTTCTTC; CDR3: CASSVSGGAINEQFF
D: NA; J: TRBJ2-5; size: NA; V: TRBV21-1; DNA: TGTGCCAGCAGCAATAGAGAGACCCAGTACTTC; CDR3: CASSNRETQYF
D: NA; J: TRBJ1-1; size: NA; V: TRBV3-1/TRBV3-2; DNA: TGTGCCAGCGCCCCAAGGGCAGGGAACAGACCTAACACTGAAGCTTTCTTT; CDR3: CASAPRAGNRPNTEAFF
D: TRBD1; J: TRBJ1-6; size: NA; V: TRBV28; DNA: TGTGCCAGCATGACGGGACAGGGTAATTCACCCCTCCACTTT; CDR3: CASMTGQGNSPLHF
D: NA; J: TRBJ1-3; size: NA; V: TRBV2; DNA: TGTGCCAGCATTGGAAGAGGGAACTCTGGAAACACCATATATTTT; CDR3: CASIGRGNSGNTIYF
D: NA; J: TRBJ1-6; size: NA; V: TRBV28; DNA: TGTGCCAGCAGTTTAGGCACCTCCGTTTCACCCCTCCACTTT; CDR3: CASSLGTSVSPLHF
D: TRBD1; J: TRBJ1-5; size: NA; V: TRBV19; DNA: TGTGCCAGCAGGACAGGCTCCAATCAGCCCCAGCATTTT; CDR3: CASRTGSNQPQHF
D: NA; J: TRBJ1-1; size: NA; V: TRBV28; DNA: TGTGCCAGCACTTACCCCCCCGGGGTGGGGACTGAAGCTTTCTTT; CDR3: CASTYPPGVGTEAFF
D: NA; J: TRBJ1-1; size: many; V: TRBV15; DNA: TGTGCCACCAGCAGGGAGACCGGAGGTGTGACTGAAGCTTTCTTT; CDR3: CATSRETGGVTEAFF
D: TRBD1; J: TRBJ1-5; size: NA; V: TRBV7-8; DNA: TGTGCCAGCAGCCGAACCGACAGGGGGAATCAGCCCCAGCATTTT; CDR3: CASSRTDRGNQPQHF
D: TRBD2; J: TRBJ2-7; size: NA; V: TRBV11-3; DNA: TGTGCCAGCAGCTTAAACATAGCGGGGTACGAGCAGTACTTC; CDR3: CASSLNIAGYEQYF
D: NA; J: TRBJ1-2; size: NA; V: TRBV28; DNA: TGTGCCACCCCCCGGGGGGCAGGGGGCTACACCTTC; CDR3: CATPRGAGGYTF